This is a list of T cell receptor beta chains from one sample in a study of tumor-infiltrating lymphocytes in localized non-small cell lung cancer. The table came from immunoSEQ multiplex PCR; TCRdb's copy has only in-frame clones and leaves some out. Among over 14,000 clones listed, about four fifths were seen once. The material sequenced was lung tumor tissue. The receptors derive from a human donor with non-small cell lung cancer. Both conserved end residues are trimmed from each CDR3. The order of the fields is V gene, J gene, CDR3 length, CDR3 protein.

>TRBV19|TRBJ2-7|12
ASSTRQGAHEQY
>TRBV5-6|TRBJ1-2|14
ASSLGEGSVPYGYT
>TRBV7-2|TRBJ2-1|20
ASSLAYGRGLAGKSSYNEQF
>TRBV5-6|TRBJ2-1|11
ASSLERVGEQF
>TRBV7-9|TRBJ1-4|13
ASSFFAWTNEKLF
>TRBV4-3|TRBJ2-7|12
ASSRGQGAYEQY
>TRBV7-2|TRBJ1-4|13
ASSRGGGGGEKLF
>TRBV7-2|TRBJ2-1|10
ASSRGGSEQF
>TRBV4-1|TRBJ2-5|11
ASSPTGEETQY
>TRBV5-4|TRBJ2-5|11
ASSWDYQETQY
>TRBV18|TRBJ1-2|10
ASSPGEAGYT
>TRBV5-1|TRBJ1-1|11
ASSEPGVTEAF
>TRBV6-8|TRBJ2-1|14
ARLGTGGFSYNEQF